Following are 13 T cell receptor beta chains from one sample sequenced in a study of OX40 agonist ivuxolimab in advanced cancers. Clones were sequenced by immunoSEQ multiplex PCR, and TCRdb holds only the in-frame ones, with some missing. The sample holds some 83,000 clones; 75% to 95% are singletons and the top ten take almost 8.5%. The sample was CD4+ or CD8+ T cells sorted from blood, taken in a trial of the OX40 agonist ivuxolimab. Receptors were obtained from an adult with an advanced solid tumor such as melanoma, head and neck, liver or kidney cancer.

The J gene is TRBJ2-7, the V gene TRBV6-5; D may be TRBD1 (5 bases). The V end lost 3 bases, the J end lost 2 bases, and 8 bases lay between the germline ends. This CDR3 has 13 residues. Germline CDR1 and CDR2: MNHEY and SVGAGI. As DNA, the CDR3 is TGTGCCAGCAGTTATCAGGGCACCTACGAGCAGTACTTC. It encodes CASSYQGTYEQYF.

The V call is TRBV7-6, the J call TRBJ2-1; D is undetermined. V was clipped by 5 bases and J by 5 bases, with 7 bases between them. Germline V lookup: CDR1 SGHVS, CDR2 FNYEAQ. The CDR3 covers 12 residues. The CDR3 loop reads CASSRVDNEQFF. DNA for the CDR3: TGTGCCAGCAGCCGAGTCGACAATGAGCAGTTCTTC. Filled out from reference TRBV7-6 and TRBJ2-1, the complete variable domain reads GAGVSQSPRYKVTKRGQDVALRCDPISGHVSLYWYRQALGQGPEFLTYFNYEAQQDKSGLPNDRFSAERPEGSISTLTIQRTEQRDSAMYRCASSRVDNEQFFGPGTRLTVL.

This clone has more than one count but fewer than ten. The chain joins TRBV2 to TRBJ1-5; D is uncertain. The CDR3 has 13 amino acids. V was shortened by 6 bases and J by 3 bases, with 9 bases between the two germline ends. Germline loops: CDR1 SNHLY, CDR2 FYNNEI. The CDR3, as DNA: TGTGCCAGCAGCCGGGTCAACAATCAGCCCCAGCATTTT. This codes for CASSRVNNQPQHF.

This chain links TRBV4-3 with TRBJ2-7; D is unresolved. This CDR3 has 17 residues. The V end lost 7 bases, the J end lost 0 bases, and 22 bases lay between the germline ends. Germline lookup yields CDR1 LGHNA and CDR2 YSLEER. This chain's CDR3 is CASILKASGYYSYEQYV. For the CDR3, the DNA is TGCGCCAGCATTCTTAAGGCGTCTGGGTATTACTCCTACGAGCAGTACGTC.

This clone appeared a single time. The chain recombines TRBV4-3 with TRBJ1-2, with D hard to call. CDR1 is LGHNA, CDR2 YSLEER, per germline. This CDR3 has 13 residues. Trimming took off 2 bases at V and 4 bases at J, with 8 bases between the two ends. The CDR3 DNA reads TGCGCCAGCAGCCAAAGAGCGAGCTATGGCTACACCTTC. This codes for CASSQRASYGYTF.

The chain links TRBV28 to TRBJ1-5, with 8 bases that match TRBD1. The CDR3 is 17 amino acids. Trimming removed 2 bases from V and 0 bases from J; junction bases left unmatched: 6. Looked up from germline, CDR1 is MDHEN and CDR2 is SYDVKM. The DNA of the CDR3 is TGTGCCAGCAGTTTAGGCCGGACAGGGTATAGCAATCAGCCCCAGCATTTT. Amino acid sequence: CASSLGRTGYSNQPQHF.

The V gene is TRBV30, the J gene TRBJ1-2; 8 bases match TRBD1. Germline values: CDR1 GTSNPN, CDR2 SVGIG (reference sequence). J was trimmed by 4 bases and V by 7 bases; bases with no gene match: 2. The length of the CDR3 is 11 residues. CDR3 coding DNA: TGTGCCTCCGACAGGGGCTATGGCTACACCTTC. Amino acid sequence: CASDRGYGYTF.

The chain carries TRBV5-4 and TRBJ1-2, with a tentative D call TRBD1 (5 bases). CDR1 is SGHNT, CDR2 YYREEE, per germline (reference sequence). The CDR3 is made up of 12 amino acids. Trimming stripped 4 bases from V and 6 bases from J, with 10 bases between. The CDR3 loop is CASSGVGDGYTF. CDR3 nucleotides: TGTGCCAGCAGCGGAGTGGGGGATGGCTACACCTTC. Variable domain in full (rest from reference TRBV5-4 and TRBJ1-2): ETGVTQSPTHLIKTRGQQVTLRCSSQSGHNTVSWYQQALGQGPQFIFQYYREEENGRGNFPPRFSGLQFPNYSSELNVNALELDDSALYLCASSGVGDGYTFGSGTRLTVV.

As DNA, the CDR3 is TGTGCCGCCTCTTGGGGTTTCGGCGAGCAGTACTTC. Translated, it gives CAASWGFGEQYF. The genes are TRBV28 and TRBJ2-7; D uncertain. V lost 11 bases and J 6 bases, leaving 17 bases between the germline ends. Germline V gene data show CDR1 as MDHEN and CDR2 as SYDVKM. The CDR3 totals 12 residues.

The chain joins TRBV2 to TRBJ1-2; no definite D call. The length of the CDR3 is 14 residues. Trimming pared 9 bases from V and 7 bases from J, leaving 21 bases between. Germline V gives CDR1 SNHLY, CDR2 FYNNEI. DNA for the CDR3: TGTGCCAGATTCGTGGGCTCCCCTTTTGGTGGCTACACCTTC. Residues: CARFVGSPFGGYTF.

The rearrangement uses TRBV28 and TRBJ2-3; unclear D gene. V gave up 3 bases and J gave up 7 bases, with 11 bases separating them. Germline V CDR1 and CDR2: MDHEN, SYDVKM. This CDR3 has 13 residues. CDR3 coding DNA: TGTGCCAGCAGTTTCCTGACTCCCTATACGCAGTATTTT. Amino acid sequence: CASSFLTPYTQYF.

The chain recombines TRBV28 with TRBJ2-1, with no clear D. The germline gives CDR1 MDHEN, CDR2 SYDVKM. CDR3 length equals 15 residues. V was clipped by 6 bases and J by 1 base, with 13 bases between them. The CDR3 here is CASSAWSGSYNEQFF. For the CDR3, the DNA is TGTGCCAGCAGCGCATGGTCGGGTTCCTACAATGAGCAGTTCTTC.

J is TRBJ1-5 and V is TRBV4-1, with a tentative D call TRBD1 (6 bases). CDR3 length equals 13 residues. Germline V CDR1 and CDR2: MGHRA, YSYEKL. Deletions cut 2 bases from V and 8 bases from J, with 10 bases between. CDR3 DNA sequence: TGCGCCAGCAGCCAACCAGGGGAGGAGCCCCAGCATTTT. Protein sequence: CASSQPGEEPQHF.